This entry lists 5 T cell receptor beta chains sequenced from one sample in a study of radiotherapy plus CTLA-4 blockade in lung cancer. Sequenced by immunoSEQ multiplex PCR; TCRdb stores in-frame clones only, minus some. Of around 70,000 clones listed, approximately 80% are singletons. The specimen was peripheral blood, collected from a patient treated with radiotherapy plus ipilimumab. The receptors were sampled from a human donor with non-small cell lung cancer who had a partial response to radiotherapy plus ipilimumab.

V and J are TRBV21-1 and TRBJ2-7; no DNA check was done on the table's D call, TRBD1. TRBV21-1 is described as a pseudogene. The CDR3 totals 13 residues. For the CDR3, the DNA is TGTGCCAGCAGCAAGGACAGGGGGGGCGAGCAGTACTTC. As protein: CASSKDRGGEQYF.

Written as DNA, the CDR3 is TGTGCCAGCAGCTGGGCTGTCCACACAGATACGCAGTATTTT. It is translated as CASSWAVHTDTQYF. The chain is built from TRBV5-8 and TRBJ2-3; D is unresolved. The CDR3 loop spans 14 amino acids. The V end was cut by 3 bases, the J end by 2 bases, with 10 bases between. Germline loops: CDR1 SGHTS, CDR2 YDEGEE.

This chain connects TRBV19 to TRBJ2-5; 7 nucleotides line up with TRBD1. This CDR3 has 13 amino acids. V shed 5 bases, J shed 5 bases, and the junction held 5 bases outside the gene matches. In germline, CDR1 is LNHDA, CDR2 SQIVND (reference sequence). The CDR3 spells CASSWPRGETQYF. As DNA, the CDR3 is TGTGCCAGTAGTTGGCCCAGGGGGGAGACCCAGTACTTC. The whole variable domain, remainder taken from reference TRBV19 and TRBJ2-5, is DGGITQSPKYLFRKEGQNVTLSCEQNLNHDAMYWYRQDPGQGLRLIYYSQIVNDFQKGDIAEGYSVSREKKESFPLTVTSAQKNPTAFYLCASSWPRGETQYFGPGTRLLVL.

The V and J genes are TRBV29-1 and TRBJ2-5; tentative D call: TRBD2 (7 bases). CDR1 and CDR2 (germline): SQVTM, ANQGSEA. Trimming took off 7 bases at V and 2 bases at J, with 14 bases between the two ends. The CDR3 has 13 amino acids. CDR3 in amino acids: CSGRGGQQETQYF. DNA for the CDR3: TGCAGCGGGAGGGGGGGGCAACAAGAGACCCAGTACTTC. The variable domain in full, completed from reference TRBV29-1 and TRBJ2-5, reads SAVISQKPSRDICQRGTSLTIQCQVDSQVTMMFWYRQQPGQSLTLIATANQGSEATYESGFVIDKFPISRPNLTFSTLTVSNMSPEDSSIYLCSGRGGQQETQYFGPGTRLLVL.

The chain carries TRBV6-5 and TRBJ1-2; D may be TRBD1 (6 bases). Per the germline V gene, CDR1 is MNHEY and CDR2 is SVGAGI. Trimming cost V 0 bases and J 2 bases, with 7 bases left between them. This CDR3 has 14 amino acids. The CDR3 nucleotides are TGTGCCAGCAGTTACTCAAGGGGGAACTATGGCTACACCTTC. This gives the protein CASSYSRGNYGYTF.